A single sample gave rise to the 17 T cell receptor beta chains below, sequenced in a study of T cells in Graves' hyperthyroidism and ophthalmopathy. The source material, RNA transcripts, was used to amplify TCR beta CDR3 regions. Researchers ran a first-round RT-PCR on the TCR CDR3 using the HTBI primer set. A single record per CDR3 protein comes from TCRdb applying MiXCR to the multiplex PCR reads. The table records about 420,000 distinct CDR3 sequences, around 15% of them present only once. What was sequenced was blood. The origin of the receptors is a woman younger than 30 with Graves' hyperthyroidism.

The gene calls are TRBV6-5 and TRBJ2-4, with TRBD2 matching over 10 bases. The CDR3 consists of 18 residues. From germline, CDR1 is MNHEY and CDR2 SVGAGI. V lost 2 bases and J lost 1; bases outside the gene matches: 8. The CDR3 is CASSYASGRAGAKNIQYF. The DNA of the CDR3 is TGTGCCAGCAGTTACGCTAGCGGGAGAGCAGGGGCCAAAAACATTCAGTACTTC.

This clonotype occurred many times. The V and J genes are TRBV28 and TRBJ2-1; 8 bases are a match to TRBD1. This CDR3 is built from 15 residues. Germline V gene data show CDR1 as MDHEN and CDR2 as SYDVKM. V shed 5 bases and J 5 bases; nucleotides not matched to a gene: 8. CDR3 bases: TGTGCCAGCAGTACTGACAGGGGTGCTAACAATGAGCAGTTCTTC. Its protein is CASSTDRGANNEQFF.

The table lists this clonotype with many counts. This chain links TRBV27 with TRBJ2-1; 7 bases agree with TRBD2. The germline gives CDR1 MNHEY, CDR2 SMNVEV (reference sequence). The CDR3 runs to 13 residues. The ends lost 2 bases at V and 6 bases at J; junction bases unmatched: 1. The CDR3 region has the DNA TGTGCCAGCAGTTTAGCTAGCGGCAATGAGCAGTTCTTC. It specifies CASSLASGNEQFF.

This clonotype was counted many times. The rearrangement joins TRBV7-3 to TRBJ2-1, with D hard to call. The germline V gene encodes CDR1 SGHTA and CDR2 FQGTGA. CDR3 size: 12 residues. V was shortened by 1 base and J by 10 bases, with 8 bases between the two germline ends. CDR3 nucleotides: TGTGCCAGCAGCTTAATTGGTCGGGAGCAGTTCTTC. It yields the protein CASSLIGREQFF.

This clonotype was counted many times. V usage is TRBV2 and J usage is TRBJ2-1; D possibly uses TRBD1 or TRBD2 (5 bases each). CDR1 and CDR2 (germline): SNHLY, FYNNEI. V was trimmed by 6 bases and J by 2 bases, leaving 17 bases between them. The CDR3 length is 16 residues. CDR3 residues: CASRANPGRAYNEQFF. In nucleotides, the CDR3 is TGTGCCAGCAGAGCCAATCCGGGACGAGCCTACAATGAGCAGTTCTTC.

V gene TRBV2 combines with J gene TRBJ2-2; 8 positions agree with TRBD1. V was pared by 10 bases and J by 8 bases, with 6 bases of the junction left unmatched. Germline-derived CDR1 and CDR2 are SNHLY and FYNNEI. The CDR3 loop spans 12 amino acids. CDR3 protein: CAIAQGDGELFF. CDR3 bases: TGTGCCATAGCACAGGGGGATGGGGAGCTGTTTTTT.

This clonotype was counted many times. The rearrangement joins TRBV5-8 to TRBJ2-1; 7 bases map to TRBD1. Germline V gene lookup returns CDR1 SGHTS and CDR2 YDEGEE. V lost 4 bases, J lost 8 bases, and 6 bases stayed unmatched. CDR3 size: 13 residues. The CDR3 nucleotides read TGTGCCAGCAGCGTGGACAGGATCGATGAGCAGTTCTTC. It is translated as CASSVDRIDEQFF.

This clonotype came up many times. The chain has TRBV6-6 and TRBJ1-1; D is uncertain. This CDR3 region has 14 residues. V lost 0 bases and J lost 3, with 8 bases in between. Germline CDR1 MNHNY, CDR2 SVGAGI (reference sequence). The CDR3, as DNA: TGTGCCAGCAGTTACTCTCGGCGTGACACTGAAGCTTTCTTT. This sequence encodes CASSYSRRDTEAFF.

In its sample, this clonotype was seen a few times. This chain uses TRBV2 with TRBJ2-6, with D perhaps matching TRBD1 (6 bases). The germline V and J ends were trimmed by 6 bases and 2 bases, with 8 bases remaining between them. From germline, CDR1 is SNHLY and CDR2 FYNNEI. CDR3 size: 14 residues. CDR3 in DNA: TGTGCCAGCAGATCAGGGGCTGGGGCCAACGTCCTGACTTTC. It codes for CASRSGAGANVLTF.

This clonotype occurred a few times. The chain links TRBV25-1 to TRBJ1-2, with D perhaps TRBD1 (5 bases). Trimming took 3 bases from V and 8 from J, leaving 13 bases between them. The CDR3 runs 13 residues. In germline, CDR1 is MGHDK, CDR2 SYGVNS. DNA for the CDR3: TGTGCCAGCAGTGAGGCAGGCCAGGGCGGCTACACCTTC. Amino acid sequence: CASSEAGQGGYTF.

V gene TRBV28 combines with J gene TRBJ1-1; 10 bases fit TRBD1. The CDR3 is 17 amino acids. V lost 5 bases to trimming and J lost 4 bases; unmatched junction nucleotides: 13. Germline CDR1 and CDR2: MDHEN and SYDVKM. The CDR3 is CASSRTPLTGGVTEAFF. The CDR3 coding sequence is TGTGCCAGCAGTCGCACTCCCCTGACAGGGGGCGTCACTGAAGCTTTCTTT.

This clonotype was found a few times. This chain links TRBV7-9 with TRBJ1-2; D is unresolved. V lost 1 base and J lost 4, with 10 bases in between. CDR3 length: 14 amino acids. Germline CDR1 SEHNR, CDR2 FQNEAQ (reference sequence). CDR3 loop: CASSLGTGSYGYTF. The CDR3 DNA is TGTGCCAGCAGCTTAGGAACGGGGTCCTATGGCTACACCTTC.

The J gene is TRBJ2-3, the V gene TRBV9; 8 bases match TRBD1. The CDR3 has 16 residues. Germline lookup yields CDR1 SGDLS and CDR2 YYNGEE. Germline trimming cut 0 bases from V and 3 bases from J; bases unmatched to any gene: 6. CDR3 nucleotide sequence: TGTGCCAGCAGCGTAGCTGGACAGGGAAAAACAGATACGCAGTATTTT. This translates into CASSVAGQGKTDTQYF.

This clonotype was seen ten or more times. The chain has TRBV6-2 or TRBV6-3 and TRBJ2-5; D gene unclear. V lost 4 bases and J 5 bases, leaving 14 bases between the germline ends. The CDR3 spans 14 residues. Germline V gene data show CDR1 as MNHEY and CDR2 as SVGEGT. CDR3 nucleotide sequence: TGTGCCAGCAGTTCGATAAGGGTCGGCGAGACCCAGTACTTC. This encodes CASSSIRVGETQYF.

This clonotype was detected many times. The chain recombines TRBV20-1 with TRBJ2-7; D gene ambiguous. The CDR3 totals 15 residues. Germline V gene data show CDR1 as DFQATT and CDR2 as SNEGSKA (reference sequence). Between the trimmed V and J ends, which lost 1 base and 4 bases, there was a span of 17 bases. The CDR3 DNA is TGCAGTGCTAGAGTTGACTTTGACGAAAATTACGAGCAGTACTTC. It codes for CSARVDFDENYEQYF.

This clonotype was detected many times. The chain carries TRBV6-2 or TRBV6-3 and TRBJ2-7; maybe TRBD1 (7 bases). V lost 6 bases and J 4 bases, leaving 13 bases between the germline ends. Germline-derived CDR1 and CDR2 are MNHEY and SVGEGT. The CDR3 is 13 residues long. CDR3 in DNA: TGTGCCAGCAGGGCCAGGGGGGTATACGAGCAGTACTTC. Residues: CASRARGVYEQYF.

V and J are TRBV6-1 and TRBJ1-3, with no clear D. The V end was cut by 4 bases, the J end by 4 bases, with 8 bases between. Germline CDR1 is MNHNS and CDR2 is SASEGT. The CDR3 sequence is 13 residues long. CDR3 DNA: TGTGCCAGCAGTGGATCACAGGGAAACACCATATATTTT. Amino acids: CASSGSQGNTIYF.